The source of this TCR beta chain is a study of T cells in Graves' hyperthyroidism and ophthalmopathy. Amplified regions were TCR beta CDR3 sequences from RNA transcripts. Researchers ran a first-round RT-PCR on the TCR CDR3 using the HTBI primer set. MiXCR was run by TCRdb on the multiplex PCR reads, yielding one entry per CDR3 protein. The sample includes fewer than 400,000 distinct CDR3 sequences, roughly 14% seen only once; the top ten take roughly 26%. This CDR3 has 13 amino acids. CDR1 and CDR2 (germline): SNHLY, FYNNEI. Trimming cost V 1 base and J 7 bases, with 8 bases left between them. This clonotype was recorded at least ten times.

The J gene is TRBJ1-5, the V gene TRBV2; D is ambiguous. This TCR was recovered from a woman aged 18-29 years with Graves' hyperthyroidism that later progressed to Graves' ophthalmopathy. Sample: blood. In nucleotides, the CDR3 is TGTGCCAGCAGTGAAGGTATTTCGCAGCCCCAGCATTTT. Translation gives CASSEGISQPQHF.